The rows below give T cell receptor beta chains drawn from one sample of a study of T-cell memory formation after mild COVID-19. TCRdb reprocessed the 5' RACE reads via MiXCR and lists one record per CDR3 protein. The table lists approximately 28,000 distinct CDR3 sequences, around 12% of them singletons. Sequencing input: PBMCs or a T cell subset sorted from them (not recorded which). The receptors were gathered from an adult woman who had mild COVID-19 (a few samples of this study predate the infection). Cell type and time point are not known. Each CDR3 is given with its conserved first and last residue. A D gene is named only where the DNA matches it firmly. Rows give clone size only sometimes, using once, few, many, or a class for an expanded clone.

size	V	D	J	CDR3	DNA
many	TRBV9	TRBD2	TRBJ2-7	CASSAAGLAGSYEQYF	TGTGCCAGCAGCGCCGCCGGGCTAGCGGGCTCCTACGAGCAGTACTTC
.	TRBV2	.	TRBJ2-3	CASKLLGTDTQYF	TGTGCCAGCAAGTTACTAGGGACAGATACGCAGTATTTT
many	TRBV20-1	.	TRBJ1-5	CSARDPREDQPQHF	TGCAGTGCTAGAGATCCGAGGGAGGATCAGCCCCAGCATTTT
medium-sized	TRBV2	.	TRBJ2-7	CASRDGPSYEQYF	TGTGCCAGCAGGGACGGGCCCTCCTACGAGCAGTACTTC
many	TRBV5-1	.	TRBJ2-7	CASSFLIDYEQYF	TGCGCCAGCAGCTTTCTAATAGACTACGAGCAGTACTTC
many	TRBV25-1	.	TRBJ1-4	CASSEAPGRGNEKLFF	TGTGCCAGCAGTGAAGCCCCGGGCCGGGGGAATGAAAAACTGTTTTTT
many	TRBV14	.	TRBJ1-1	CASSQTTMNTEAFF	TGTGCCAGCAGCCAAACCACTATGAACACTGAAGCTTTCTTT
many	TRBV5-1	TRBD1	TRBJ1-4	CASSFPGQGEEKLFF	TGCGCCAGCAGCTTTCCGGGACAGGGGGAGGAAAAACTGTTTTTT
medium-sized	TRBV7-8	TRBD1	TRBJ1-4	CASSQGGQGNEKLFF	TGTGCCAGCAGCCAAGGCGGACAGGGGAATGAAAAACTGTTTTTT
many	TRBV5-1	.	TRBJ1-2	CASSLELSGGNYGYTF	TGCGCCAGCAGCTTGGAATTATCGGGGGGGAACTATGGCTACACCTTC
many	TRBV19	.	TRBJ1-1	CASSIPAGGTEAFF	TGTGCCAGTAGTATCCCGGCAGGAGGCACTGAAGCTTTCTTT
.	TRBV5-1	TRBD1	TRBJ2-1	CASSSTPGQFSNEQFF	TGCGCCAGCAGCTCTACACCGGGACAGTTCTCTAATGAGCAGTTCTTC
many	TRBV20-1	TRBD2	TRBJ2-7	CSATSGTSGVYEQYF	TGCAGTGCTACTTCCGGGACTAGCGGGGTTTACGAGCAGTACTTC